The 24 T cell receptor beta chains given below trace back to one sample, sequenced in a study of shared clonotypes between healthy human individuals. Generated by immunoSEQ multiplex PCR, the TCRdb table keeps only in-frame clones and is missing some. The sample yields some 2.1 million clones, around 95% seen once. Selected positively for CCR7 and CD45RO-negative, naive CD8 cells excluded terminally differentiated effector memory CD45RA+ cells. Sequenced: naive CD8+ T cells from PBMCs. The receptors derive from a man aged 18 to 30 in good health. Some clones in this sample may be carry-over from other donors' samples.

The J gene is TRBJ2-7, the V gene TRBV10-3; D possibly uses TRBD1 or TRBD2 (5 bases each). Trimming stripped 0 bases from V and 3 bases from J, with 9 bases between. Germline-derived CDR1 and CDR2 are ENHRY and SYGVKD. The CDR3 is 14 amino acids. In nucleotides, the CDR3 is TGTGCCATCAGTGAGTCAGGGACCCGCTACGAGCAGTACTTC. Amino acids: CAISESGTRYEQYF.

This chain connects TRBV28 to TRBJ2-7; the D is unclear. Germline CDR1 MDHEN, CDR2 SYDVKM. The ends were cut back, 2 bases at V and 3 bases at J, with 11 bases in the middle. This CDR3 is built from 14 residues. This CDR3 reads CASSLSPSLYEQYF. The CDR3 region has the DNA TGTGCCAGCAGTTTAAGCCCCTCTCTCTACGAGCAGTACTTC.

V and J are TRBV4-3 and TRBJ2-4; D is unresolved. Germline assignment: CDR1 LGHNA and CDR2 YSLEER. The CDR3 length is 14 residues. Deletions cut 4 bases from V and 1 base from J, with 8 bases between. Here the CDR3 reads CASSPQSAKNIQYF. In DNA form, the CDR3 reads TGCGCCAGCAGCCCGCAATCGGCCAAAAACATTCAGTACTTC.

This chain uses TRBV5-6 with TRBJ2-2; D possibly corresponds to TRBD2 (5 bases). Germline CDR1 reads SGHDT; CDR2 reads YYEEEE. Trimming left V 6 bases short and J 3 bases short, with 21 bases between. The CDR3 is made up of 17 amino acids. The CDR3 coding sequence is TGTGCCAGCACCTTAACCCCCCCGGAGGCCCACACCGGGGAGCTGTTTTTT. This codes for CASTLTPPEAHTGELFF.

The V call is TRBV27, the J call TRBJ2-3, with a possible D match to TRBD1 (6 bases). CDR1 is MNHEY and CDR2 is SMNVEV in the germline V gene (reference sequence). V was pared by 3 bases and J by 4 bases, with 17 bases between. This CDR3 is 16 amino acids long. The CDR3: CASSFRGQNGADTQYF. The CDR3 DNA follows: TGTGCCAGCAGTTTTAGGGGACAAAACGGGGCAGATACGCAGTATTTT.

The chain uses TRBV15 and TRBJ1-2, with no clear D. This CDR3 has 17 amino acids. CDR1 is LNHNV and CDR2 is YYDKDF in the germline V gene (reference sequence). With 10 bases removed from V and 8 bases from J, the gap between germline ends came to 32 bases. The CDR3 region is CAIANGLRKSLSGGYTF. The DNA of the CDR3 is TGTGCCATCGCTAATGGACTCAGAAAATCCCTAAGCGGCGGCTACACCTTC.

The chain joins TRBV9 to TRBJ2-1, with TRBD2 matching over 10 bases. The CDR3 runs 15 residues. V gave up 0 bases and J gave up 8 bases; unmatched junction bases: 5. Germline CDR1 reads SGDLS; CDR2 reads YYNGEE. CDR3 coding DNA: TGTGCCAGCAGCGTAGCTAGCGGGAGAGGGCATGAGCAGTTCTTC. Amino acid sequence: CASSVASGRGHEQFF.

CDR3 coding DNA: TGCGCCAGCAGCCAAAGGGCAGCGGGGTACAATGAGCAGTTCTTC. This sequence encodes CASSQRAAGYNEQFF. The chain has TRBV4-1 and TRBJ2-1; 7 nucleotides line up with TRBD2. Germline CDR1 MGHRA, CDR2 YSYEKL. The V segment lost 2 bases and the J segment 4 bases; nucleotides outside the gene matches: 5. The CDR3 runs 15 residues.

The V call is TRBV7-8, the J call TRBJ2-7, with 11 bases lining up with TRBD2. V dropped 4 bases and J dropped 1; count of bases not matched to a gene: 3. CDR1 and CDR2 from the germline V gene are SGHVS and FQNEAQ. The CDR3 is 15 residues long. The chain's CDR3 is CASSWGLAESYEQYF. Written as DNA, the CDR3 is TGTGCCAGCAGCTGGGGACTAGCGGAATCCTACGAGCAGTACTTC.

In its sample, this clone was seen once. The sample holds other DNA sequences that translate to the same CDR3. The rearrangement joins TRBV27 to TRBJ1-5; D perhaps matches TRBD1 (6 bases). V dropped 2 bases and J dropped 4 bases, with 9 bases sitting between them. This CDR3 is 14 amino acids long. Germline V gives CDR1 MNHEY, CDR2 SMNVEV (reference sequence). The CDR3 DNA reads TGTGCCAGCAGTTTACGACAGGCGAATCAGCCCCAGCATTTT. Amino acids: CASSLRQANQPQHF.

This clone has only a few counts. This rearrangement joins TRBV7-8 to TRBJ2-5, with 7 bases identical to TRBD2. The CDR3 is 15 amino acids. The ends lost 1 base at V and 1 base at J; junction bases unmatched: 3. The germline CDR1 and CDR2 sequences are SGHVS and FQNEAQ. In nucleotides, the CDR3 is TGTGCCAGCAGCTTAGTCTCTAGCGGCCAAGAGACCCAGTACTTC. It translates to CASSLVSSGQETQYF. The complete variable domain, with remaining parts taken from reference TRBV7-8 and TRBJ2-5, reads GAGVSQSPRYKVAKRGQDVALRCDPISGHVSLFWYQQALGQGPEFLTYFQNEAQLDKSGLPSDRFFAERPEGSVSTLKIQRTQQEDSAVYLCASSLVSSGQETQYFGPGTRLLVL.

The CDR3 region is CASSPSYSPPYF. The CDR3 nucleotides read TGTGCCAGCTCACCTTCCTATTCACCCCCGTACTTC. The rearrangement joins TRBV18 to TRBJ2-7; D is unclear. Trimming removed 3 bases at V and 12 bases at J, with 15 bases between. Germline lookup yields CDR1 KGHSH and CDR2 LQKENI. The CDR3 has 12 residues. The whole variable domain, remainder taken from reference TRBV18 and TRBJ2-7, is NAGVMQNPRHLVRRRGQEARLRCSPMKGHSHVYWYRQLPEEGLKFMVYLQKENIIDESGMPKERFSAEFPKEGPSILRIQQVVRGDSAAYFCASSPSYSPPYFGPGTRLTVT.

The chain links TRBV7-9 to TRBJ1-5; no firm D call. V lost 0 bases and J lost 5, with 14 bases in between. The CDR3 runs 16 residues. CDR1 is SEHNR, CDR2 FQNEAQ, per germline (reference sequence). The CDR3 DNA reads TGTGCCAGCAGCTTAGCGGAGGCCTCACCCGATCAGCCCCAGCATTTT. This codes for CASSLAEASPDQPQHF.

The CDR3 spells CAWSVFPGDGYTF. The CDR3 coding sequence is TGTGCCTGGAGTGTTTTCCCGGGCGATGGCTACACCTTC. J is TRBJ1-2 and V is TRBV30; D ambiguous. This CDR3 is 13 amino acids long. Between the trimmed V and J ends, which lost 0 bases and 6 bases, there was a span of 11 bases. Per the germline V gene, CDR1 is GTSNPN and CDR2 is SVGIG (reference sequence).

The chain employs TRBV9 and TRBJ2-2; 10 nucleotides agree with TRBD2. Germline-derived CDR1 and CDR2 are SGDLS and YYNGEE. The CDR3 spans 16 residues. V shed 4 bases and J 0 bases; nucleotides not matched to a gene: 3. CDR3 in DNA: TGTGCCAGCAGCCCGGGACTAGCGCCGAACACCGGGGAGCTGTTTTTT. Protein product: CASSPGLAPNTGELFF.

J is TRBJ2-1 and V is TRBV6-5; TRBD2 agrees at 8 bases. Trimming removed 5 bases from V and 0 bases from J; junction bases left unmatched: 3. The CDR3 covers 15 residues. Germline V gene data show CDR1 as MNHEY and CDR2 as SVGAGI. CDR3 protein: CASSHREGSYNEQFF. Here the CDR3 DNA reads TGTGCCAGCAGTCACCGGGAGGGCTCCTACAATGAGCAGTTCTTC.

The chain's CDR3 is CASSAGGSNTEAFF. In DNA, the CDR3 is TGTGCCAGCAGCGCCGGGGGCTCGAACACTGAAGCTTTCTTT. The chain uses TRBV9 and TRBJ1-1; TRBD1 is a possible D gene (6 bases). The germline V and J ends were trimmed by 3 bases and 1 base, with 10 bases remaining between them. Germline loops: CDR1 SGDLS, CDR2 YYNGEE. This CDR3 is built from 14 residues. Based on the CDR3 plus reference TRBV9 and TRBJ1-1, the full variable domain is DSGVTQTPKHLITATGQRVTLRCSPRSGDLSVYWYQQSLDQGLQFLIQYYNGEERAKGNILERFSAQQFPDLHSELNLSSLELGDSALYFCASSAGGSNTEAFFGQGTRLTVV.

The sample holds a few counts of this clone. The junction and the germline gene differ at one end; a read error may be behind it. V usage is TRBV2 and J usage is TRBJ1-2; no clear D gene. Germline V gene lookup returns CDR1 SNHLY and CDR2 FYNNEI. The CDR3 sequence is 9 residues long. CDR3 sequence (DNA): TGTGCCAGCCACCCAGACTCCGTGTTC. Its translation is CASHPDSVF.

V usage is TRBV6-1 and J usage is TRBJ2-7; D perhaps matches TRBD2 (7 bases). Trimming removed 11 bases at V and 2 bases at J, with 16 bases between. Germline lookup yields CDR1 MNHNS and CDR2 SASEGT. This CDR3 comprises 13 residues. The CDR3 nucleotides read TGTGCCGGGGAGGGGCCAGGGGCCTACGAGCAGTACTTC. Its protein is CAGEGPGAYEQYF.

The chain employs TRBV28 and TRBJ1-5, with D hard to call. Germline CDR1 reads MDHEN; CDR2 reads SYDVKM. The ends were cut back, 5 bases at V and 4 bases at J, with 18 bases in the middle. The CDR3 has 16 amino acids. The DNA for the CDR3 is TGTGCCAGCAGTCCCCGGGCCCTCCTGGGAAATCAGCCCCAGCATTTT. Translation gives CASSPRALLGNQPQHF.

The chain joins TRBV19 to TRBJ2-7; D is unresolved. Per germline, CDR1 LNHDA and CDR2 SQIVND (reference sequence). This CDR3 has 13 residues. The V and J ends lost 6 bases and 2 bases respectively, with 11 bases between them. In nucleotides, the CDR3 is TGTGCCAGTAGCTCGAGACATGCCTACGAGCAGTACTTC. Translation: CASSSRHAYEQYF. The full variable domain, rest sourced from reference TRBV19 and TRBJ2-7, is DGGITQSPKYLFRKEGQNVTLSCEQNLNHDAMYWYRQDPGQGLRLIYYSQIVNDFQKGDIAEGYSVSREKKESFPLTVTSAQKNPTAFYLCASSSRHAYEQYFGPGTRLTVT.

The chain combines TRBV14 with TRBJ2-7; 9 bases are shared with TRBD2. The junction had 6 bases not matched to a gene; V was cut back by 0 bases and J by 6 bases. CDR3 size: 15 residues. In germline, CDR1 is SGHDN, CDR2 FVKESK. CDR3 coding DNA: TGTGCCAGCAGCCAAGAAGGGCTAGCGGGGTCCGAGCAGTACTTC. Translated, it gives CASSQEGLAGSEQYF.

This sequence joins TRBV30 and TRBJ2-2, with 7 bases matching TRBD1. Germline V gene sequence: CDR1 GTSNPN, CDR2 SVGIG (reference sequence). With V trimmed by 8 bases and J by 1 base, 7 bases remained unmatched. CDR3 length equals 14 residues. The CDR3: CAGHGTVNTGELFF. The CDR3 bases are TGTGCCGGCCACGGGACAGTGAACACCGGGGAGCTGTTTTTT.

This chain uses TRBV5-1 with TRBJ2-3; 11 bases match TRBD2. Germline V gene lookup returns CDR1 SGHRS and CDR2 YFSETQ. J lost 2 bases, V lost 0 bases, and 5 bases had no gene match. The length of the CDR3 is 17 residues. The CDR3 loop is CASSLALAGGITDTQYF. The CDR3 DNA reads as TGCGCCAGCAGCTTGGCGCTAGCGGGAGGAATCACAGATACGCAGTATTTT.